The clone carrying this T cell receptor (beta chain) came up many times. The data are from a study of spatial heterogeneity in lung cancer. The CDR3 has 14 residues. V lost 3 bases, J lost 8 bases, and 14 bases lay in between. The V gene's germline CDR1 is LGHDT and CDR2 YNNKEL (reference sequence). MiXCR was run by TCRdb on the 5' RACE reads, yielding one entry per CDR3 protein. The sample records approximately 52,000 distinct CDR3 sequences, approximately 7% being singletons. The sample's time point: sample taken at primary tumor resection. Whole RNA, which was extracted from tumor, nontumor lung tissue or frozen PBMC, was sequenced without any cell sorting.

The chain employs TRBV3-1 and TRBJ2-1, with D possibly being TRBD1 or TRBD2 (6 bases each). This specimen was PBMCs, taken at surgery. The sequence was obtained from a female donor with early-stage non-small cell lung cancer. In DNA form, the CDR3 reads TGTGCCAGCAGCCAGCCCGGGGGCCGGGATGAGCAGTTCTTC. It translates to CASSQPGGRDEQFF.